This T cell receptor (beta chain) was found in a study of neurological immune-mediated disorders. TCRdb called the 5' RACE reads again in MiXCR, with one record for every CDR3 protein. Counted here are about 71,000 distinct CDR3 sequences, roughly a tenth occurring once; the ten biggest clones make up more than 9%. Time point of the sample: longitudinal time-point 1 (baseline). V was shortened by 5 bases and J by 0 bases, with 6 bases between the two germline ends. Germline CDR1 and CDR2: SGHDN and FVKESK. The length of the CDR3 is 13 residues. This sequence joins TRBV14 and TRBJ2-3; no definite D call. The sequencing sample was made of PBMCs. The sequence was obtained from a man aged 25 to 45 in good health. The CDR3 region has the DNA TGTGCCAGCAGCGGAGAAAGCACAGATACGCAGTATTTT. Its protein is CASSGESTDTQYF. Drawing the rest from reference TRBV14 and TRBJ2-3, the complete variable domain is EAGVTQFPSHSVIEKGQTVTLRCDPISGHDNLYWYRRVMGKEIKFLLHFVKESKQDESGMPNNRFLAERTGGTYSTLKVQPAELEDSGVYFCASSGESTDTQYFGPGTRLTVL.